This is a list of T cell receptor beta chains from one sample in a study of blood T cell repertoires in COVID-19. The table came from immunoSEQ multiplex PCR; TCRdb's copy has only in-frame clones and leaves some out. Found here are hundreds of thousands of clones, about 90% of them singletons; the top ten hold roughly 6.3%. The sample was peripheral blood. These TCRs come from a woman aged 45-65 years with COVID-19, enrolled during active disease. Both conserved end residues are part of each CDR3. Each record gives: clone size, D gene, J gene, V gene, CDR3 protein, CDR3 DNA. D genes are given only for firm matches. Size values are once, few and many counts, or a class for expanded clones, and some rows have none.

- - TRBJ1-2 TRBV9 CASSVLGGGDGYTF TGTGCCAGCAGCGTCTTAGGAGGAGGGGATGGCTACACCTTC
- TRBD1 TRBJ1-5 TRBV15 CATSRSGQGARQPQHF TGTGCCACCAGCAGATCGGGACAGGGGGCGCGTCAGCCCCAGCATTTT
- - TRBJ1-1 TRBV7-9 CASTSTPHGRTEAFF TGTGCCAGCACTTCTACGCCCCATGGGCGCACTGAAGCTTTCTTT
- TRBD1 TRBJ1-2 TRBV2 CASSVQGVGGGYTF TGTGCCAGCAGTGTGCAGGGGGTAGGTGGCGGCTACACCTTC
- - TRBJ1-2 TRBV2 CASSVGRTANRF TGTGCCAGCAGTGTCGGTAGGACAGCCAACAGATTC
- - TRBJ1-4 TRBV12-5 CASGSPPYEKLFF TGTGCTAGTGGTTCCCCCCCGTATGAAAAACTGTTTTTT
- - TRBJ2-1 TRBV7-6 CASSPEGVRRPYNEQFF TGTGCCAGCAGCCCCGAGGGGGTCCGACGCCCCTACAATGAGCAGTTCTTC
once - TRBJ1-4 TRBV7-7 CASSLNRGGNEKLFF TGTGCCAGCAGCTTAAATCGGGGGGGTAATGAAAAACTGTTTTTT
- - TRBJ2-2 TRBV7-2 CASSSSGSFTGELFF TGTGCCAGCAGCTCAAGCGGGTCCTTCACCGGGGAGCTGTTTTTT
- TRBD2 TRBJ2-1 TRBV18 CASSPDPAKAGGRYNEQFF TGTGCCAGCTCACCCGACCCAGCAAAAGCGGGAGGCCGGTACAATGAGCAGTTCTTC
- TRBD2 TRBJ2-5 TRBV6-5 CASSSPGLAGKETQYF TGTGCCAGCAGTTCGCCGGGACTAGCGGGGAAAGAGACCCAGTACTTC
- - TRBJ2-3 TRBV7-9 CASSSRGAVDTQYF TGTGCCAGCAGCTCTCGCGGGGCGGTCGATACGCAGTATTTT
- - TRBJ2-7 TRBV27 CASSSPGYEQYF TGTGCCAGCAGTTCGCCCGGCTACGAGCAGTACTTC
once - TRBJ2-7 TRBV7-2 CASSLVPGTGLHSYEQYF TGTGCCAGCAGCTTAGTTCCCGGCACAGGACTACACTCCTACGAGCAGTACTTC
once TRBD1 TRBJ2-7 TRBV19 CASSLGGLDEQYF TGTGCCAGTAGCCTAGGGGGCCTCGACGAGCAGTACTTC
- TRBD1 TRBJ2-3 TRBV6-5 CASSSGGAGTDTQYF TGTGCCAGCAGTTCAGGGGGCGCGGGCACAGATACGCAGTATTTT
once TRBD1 TRBJ1-4 TRBV2 CASRRTGVRNEKLFF TGTGCCAGCAGGCGGACAGGGGTCCGAAATGAAAAACTGTTTTTT